The following is a T cell receptor beta chain sequence with its context. Germline CDR1 and CDR2: SGHAT and FQNNGV. This CDR3 is built from 17 residues. With 5 bases clipped from V and 5 bases from J, the junction kept 14 bases outside the gene matches. This sample is drawn from a study of blood T cell repertoires in COVID-19. Across the study: Collection of acute and convalescent COVID-19 samples took place in the United States, Italy and Spain.

As originally analysed: Reference gene primer amplification yielded estimated nucleated cell counts. Only in-frame clones appear in the TCRdb table, and some are missing; sequencing was by immunoSEQ multiplex PCR. V, J and clone size are taken as reported in that table, and D and trimming were inferred from the DNA itself. Altogether around 280,000 clones are present, about 86% being singletons, with the ten largest covering about 2.2%. The specimen sequenced was peripheral blood. The V and J genes are TRBV11-2 and TRBJ2-1; 8 bases map to TRBD1. This TCR derives from a woman under 40 who had recovered from COVID-19. Written as DNA, the CDR3 is TGTGCCAGCAGCAATCGCGGACAGGGCATCGAGGACAATGAGCAGTTCTTC. This sequence encodes CASSNRGQGIEDNEQFF.